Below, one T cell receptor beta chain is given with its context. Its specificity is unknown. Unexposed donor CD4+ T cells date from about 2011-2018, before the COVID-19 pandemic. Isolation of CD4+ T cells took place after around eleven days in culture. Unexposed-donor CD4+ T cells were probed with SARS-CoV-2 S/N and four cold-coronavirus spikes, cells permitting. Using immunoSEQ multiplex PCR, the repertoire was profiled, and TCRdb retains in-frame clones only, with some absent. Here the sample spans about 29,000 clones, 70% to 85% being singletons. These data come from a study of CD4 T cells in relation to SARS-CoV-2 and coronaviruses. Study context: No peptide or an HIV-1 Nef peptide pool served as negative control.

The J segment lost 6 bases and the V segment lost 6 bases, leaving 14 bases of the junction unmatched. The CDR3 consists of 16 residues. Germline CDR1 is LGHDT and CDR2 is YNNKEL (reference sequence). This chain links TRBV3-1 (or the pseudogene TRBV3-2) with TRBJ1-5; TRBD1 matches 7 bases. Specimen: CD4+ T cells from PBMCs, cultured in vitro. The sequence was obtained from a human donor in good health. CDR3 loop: CASSPGGTVDAQPQHF. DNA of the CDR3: TGTGCCAGCAGTCCTGGGGGGACAGTGGATGCTCAGCCCCAGCATTTT.